A few counts support the clone carrying this T cell receptor beta chain. Its target is unknown. There are 13 residues in the CDR3. The V gene lost 4 bases and the J gene lost 2 bases, with 9 bases spanning the gap. Per germline, CDR1 MNHNS and CDR2 SASEGT. The sample comes from a study of response to subunit inactivated influenza vaccine. Overall study findings and caveats: After each seasonal influenza vaccination, few new T cells are recruited, the authors suggested.

TCRdb passed the RT-PCR reads through MiXCR, listing each CDR3 protein once. The table lists hundreds of thousands of distinct CDR3 sequences, around a sixth of them singletons. The specimen comprised PBMCs from blood, sampled about 12 days after vaccination. This chain connects TRBV6-1 to TRBJ2-7; D ambiguous. This TCR derives from a man aged 50 to 60 who received an inactivated influenza vaccine. For the CDR3, the DNA is TGTGCCAGCAGTGTTAACAGCCCCTACGAGCAGTACTTC. This encodes CASSVNSPYEQYF.